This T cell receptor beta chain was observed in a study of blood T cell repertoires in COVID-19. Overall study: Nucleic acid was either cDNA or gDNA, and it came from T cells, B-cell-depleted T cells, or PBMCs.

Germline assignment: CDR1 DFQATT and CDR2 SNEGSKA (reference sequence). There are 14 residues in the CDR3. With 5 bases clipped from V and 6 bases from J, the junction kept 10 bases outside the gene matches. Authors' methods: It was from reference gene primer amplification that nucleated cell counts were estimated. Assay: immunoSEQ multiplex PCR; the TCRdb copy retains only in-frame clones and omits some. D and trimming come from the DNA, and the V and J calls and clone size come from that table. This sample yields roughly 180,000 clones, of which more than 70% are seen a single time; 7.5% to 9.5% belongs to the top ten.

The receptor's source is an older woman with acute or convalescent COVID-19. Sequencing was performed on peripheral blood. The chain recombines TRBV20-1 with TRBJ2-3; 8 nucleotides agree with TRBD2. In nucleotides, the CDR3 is TGCAGTGCTGGTGTAGCGGGATCCGGGGATACGCAGTATTTT. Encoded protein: CSAGVAGSGDTQYF.